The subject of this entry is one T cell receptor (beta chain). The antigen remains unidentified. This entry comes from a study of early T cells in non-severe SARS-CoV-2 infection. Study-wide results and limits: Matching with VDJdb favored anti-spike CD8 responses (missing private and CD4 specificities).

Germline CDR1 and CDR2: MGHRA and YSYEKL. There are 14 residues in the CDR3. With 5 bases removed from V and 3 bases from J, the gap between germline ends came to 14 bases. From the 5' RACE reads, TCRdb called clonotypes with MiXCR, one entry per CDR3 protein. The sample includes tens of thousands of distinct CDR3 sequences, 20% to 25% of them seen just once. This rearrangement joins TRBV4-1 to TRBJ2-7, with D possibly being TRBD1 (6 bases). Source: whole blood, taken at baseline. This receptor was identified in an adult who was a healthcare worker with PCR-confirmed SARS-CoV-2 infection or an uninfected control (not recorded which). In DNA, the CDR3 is TGCGCCAGCAGCATAACGGGACAACACTACGAGCAGTACTTC. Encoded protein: CASSITGQHYEQYF.